These T cell receptor beta chains were read from a single sample in a study of identical twins. Each CDR3 protein gets one entry after TCRdb re-called the 5' RACE reads with MiXCR. The sample shows 200,000 to 300,000 distinct CDR3 sequences, 7.5% of them seen only once. The same sample was also used in a study of yellow fever vaccine responses in identical twins.

The sequenced sample consisted of CD8+ T cells sorted from blood. The source of these receptors is a woman aged 18-35 years in good health. Each CDR3 is given with its conserved first and last residue. Fields, in order: V gene, clone size, J gene, D gene, CDR3 DNA, CDR3 protein. D genes are given only for firm matches. A clone size is listed for some rows: how often the clone was seen (once, few, many), or a class if it is expanded.

TRBV4-2	NA	TRBJ2-1	NA	TGTGCCAGCAGTAATCCGGACAGCATCGCCTACAATGAGCAGTTCTTC	CASSNPDSIAYNEQFF
TRBV7-8	many	TRBJ1-6	TRBD1	TGTGCCAGCAGCAGGACAGGGGGTAATTCACCCCTCCACTTT	CASSRTGGNSPLHF
TRBV25-1	many	TRBJ2-3	TRBD2	TGTGCCAGCAGTGAACTCCGGGCGGGGGGGATAGATACGCAGTATTTT	CASSELRAGGIDTQYF
TRBV20-1	NA	TRBJ2-3	NA	TGCAGTGCTCGACCAGCCCGCACAGATACGCAGTATTTT	CSARPARTDTQYF
TRBV20-1	many	TRBJ1-2	TRBD1	TGCAGTGCTAGAGAGAGTGGGCCTCACAGGGGGCTTTGGTATGGCTACACCTTC	CSARESGPHRGLWYGYTF
TRBV28	NA	TRBJ1-1	NA	TGTGCCAGCACCCCGAGGATAGGGAAGACTGAAGCTTTCTTT	CASTPRIGKTEAFF
TRBV6-5	NA	TRBJ2-5	NA	TGTGCCAGCAGTTACTCGATGACCCAAGAGACCCAGTACTTC	CASSYSMTQETQYF
TRBV11-2	many	TRBJ2-7	TRBD2	TGTGCCAGCAGCTCCCATCCCTTTTTTAGCGGGAGGGACTACGAGCAGTACTTC	CASSSHPFFSGRDYEQYF
TRBV11-2	few	TRBJ1-1	NA	TGTGCCAGCAGCTTATGGTCTGGGAGCGCGAACACTGAAGCTTTCTTT	CASSLWSGSANTEAFF
TRBV7-9	many	TRBJ2-7	TRBD2	TGTGCCAGCAGCCCGCGGGGGGACGAGCAGTACTTC	CASSPRGDEQYF
TRBV29-1	NA	TRBJ2-3	TRBD2	TGCAGCGTGGGCGGGGGGAGCACAGATACGCAGTATTTT	CSVGGGSTDTQYF
TRBV15	NA	TRBJ2-1	TRBD2	TGTGCCACCAGCAGAGATAGACTAGCGGGAGGAGACAATGAGCAGTTCTTC	CATSRDRLAGGDNEQFF
TRBV7-6	many	TRBJ2-3	NA	TGTGCCAGCAGCTTAGTGGGGAGCACAGATACGCAGTATTTT	CASSLVGSTDTQYF
TRBV15	NA	TRBJ2-3	NA	TGTGCCACCAGCAGTCCCGGGGGCCTAAGCACAGATACGCAGTATTTT	CATSSPGGLSTDTQYF
TRBV11-2	many	TRBJ2-7	NA	TGTGCCAGCAGCTTAGCTCGGAGTCCCTCCTACGAGCAGTACTTC	CASSLARSPSYEQYF
TRBV5-1	NA	TRBJ1-1	NA	TGCGCCAGCGCAGACGGTAACACTGAAGCTTTCTTT	CASADGNTEAFF
TRBV28	NA	TRBJ2-5	TRBD1	TGTGCCAGCAGTCTCGGCCGGGACAGAGAAGAGACCCAGTACTTC	CASSLGRDREETQYF
TRBV4-1	many	TRBJ2-2	NA	TGCGCCAGCAGCCAAGAGCCGGCAGAGAACACCGGGGAGCTGTTTTTT	CASSQEPAENTGELFF
TRBV24-1	many	TRBJ2-1	NA	TGTGCCACCAGTGATTCGTTTGGCGCGGGCGCCTACAATGAGCAGTTCTTC	CATSDSFGAGAYNEQFF
TRBV27	few	TRBJ2-7	NA	TGTGCCAGCTCATTAACCCCCAGGGGACACGAGCAGTACTTC	CASSLTPRGHEQYF
TRBV12-3/TRBV12-4	NA	TRBJ2-7	NA	TGTGCCAGCAGTTTAACAGGGGGGGCCCGGAGCTCCTACGAGCAGTACTTC	CASSLTGGARSSYEQYF
TRBV11-3	NA	TRBJ1-2	NA	TGTGCCAGCAGCTTAAAACTGGGACGCTATGGCTACACCTTC	CASSLKLGRYGYTF
TRBV29-1	few	TRBJ2-7	NA	TGCAGCGTTGAGACAGCCACTAAATCCGTCTCCTACGAGCAGTACTTC	CSVETATKSVSYEQYF
TRBV12-3/TRBV12-4	few	TRBJ2-1	NA	TGTGCCAGCACAAACACGACCCAGCAGTTCTTC	CASTNTTQQFF
TRBV6-4	many	TRBJ2-3	TRBD2	TGTGCCAGCAGTGACTCTGCGGGAGGGGTAGATACGCAGTATTTT	CASSDSAGGVDTQYF
TRBV15	NA	TRBJ1-4	NA	TGTGCCACCAGCAGAGATCATGGGCAGGGACCGAATGAAAAACTGTTTTTT	CATSRDHGQGPNEKLFF
TRBV4-2	NA	TRBJ2-1	TRBD2	TGTGCCAGCAGCCAATCTTTAGCGGGACCCAATGAGCAGTTCTTC	CASSQSLAGPNEQFF
TRBV7-9	many	TRBJ2-5	NA	TGTGCCAGCAGGGCGGGACGCGAAGAGACCCAGTACTTC	CASRAGREETQYF
TRBV6-1	few	TRBJ2-5	NA	TGTGCCAGCAGTGAATGGGTGAGGGAGAAAGAGACCCAGTACTTC	CASSEWVREKETQYF
TRBV24-1	many	TRBJ1-2	TRBD1	TGTGCCACCAGTGGACGACAGGGGGTCGACTATGGCTACACCTTC	CATSGRQGVDYGYTF
TRBV28	few	TRBJ2-2	TRBD2	TGTGCCAGCAGTTTGTTTACTAGCGGGAGGGAGAACACCGGGGAGCTGTTTTTT	CASSLFTSGRENTGELFF
TRBV11-2	NA	TRBJ1-6	TRBD1	TGTGCCAGCAGCTTAGGGACAGGGGAATATACCTATAATTCACCCCTCCACTTT	CASSLGTGEYTYNSPLHF
TRBV20-1	many	TRBJ2-7	NA	TGCAGTGCTAGAGATACTCAGGGTGGATTCAATGTTTACGAGCAGTACTTC	CSARDTQGGFNVYEQYF
TRBV4-1	NA	TRBJ2-7	TRBD2	TGCGCCAGCAGCCAAGTGATAGCGGGAGGGATCGAGCAGTACTTC	CASSQVIAGGIEQYF
TRBV5-5	many	TRBJ1-1	TRBD1	TGTGCCAGCAGCTCCTATGGACAGGGGAGACGATTGGACACTGAAGCTTTCTTT	CASSSYGQGRRLDTEAFF
TRBV3-1	few	TRBJ2-1	NA	TGTGCCAGCAGCCACTCAGGGGTTAGCTACAATGAGCAGTTCTTC	CASSHSGVSYNEQFF
TRBV5-1	many	TRBJ2-7	TRBD1	TGCGCCAGCAGCTTGGCCGACGGACAGGGGGCTCTGTCTTACTACGAGCAGTACTTC	CASSLADGQGALSYYEQYF
TRBV6-5	NA	TRBJ1-4	NA	TGTGCCAGCAGTTACGTGGGGAGCAATGAAAAACTGTTTTTT	CASSYVGSNEKLFF
TRBV25-1	many	TRBJ2-7	TRBD1	TGTGCCAGCAGTGACCGGGACAGACCTGTCCAGCAGTACTTC	CASSDRDRPVQQYF
TRBV7-3	NA	TRBJ2-7	NA	TGTGCCAGCAGCGTGTACTTGCCCTACGAGCAGTACTTC	CASSVYLPYEQYF
TRBV27	NA	TRBJ1-6	NA	TGTGCCAGCACCGGGGGGGGCCGAATCAATTCACCCCTCCACTTT	CASTGGGRINSPLHF
TRBV6-1	few	TRBJ1-2	NA	TGTGCCAGCAGTGAGGCAGAGGGGTTTGACTATGGCTACACCTTC	CASSEAEGFDYGYTF
TRBV28	many	TRBJ2-7	NA	TGTGCCAGCACAGGGTGGGAGAGGTCCTACGAGCAGTACTTC	CASTGWERSYEQYF
TRBV6-2/TRBV6-3	NA	TRBJ1-5	NA	TGTGCCAGCAGGGAGATGGGGGAACAGCCCCAGCATTTT	CASREMGEQPQHF
TRBV6-2/TRBV6-3	many	TRBJ2-2	NA	TGTGCCAGCACCAAGACAGTCCAGAACACCGGGGAGCTGTTTTTT	CASTKTVQNTGELFF